This record concerns one TCR beta chain sequence. V lost 0 bases to trimming and J lost 8 bases, with 11 bases between them. Germline lookup yields CDR1 GTSNPN and CDR2 SVGIG (reference sequence). The CDR3 is 14 residues long. This sample is drawn from a study of tissue T cells after allogeneic stem cell transplantation. The table came from immunoSEQ multiplex PCR; TCRdb's copy has only in-frame clones and leaves some out. Among fewer than 30,000 clones listed, around four fifths were seen once. This rearrangement joins TRBV30 to TRBJ1-6; tentative D call: TRBD1 (6 bases). This clonotype was sampled from a female donor older than 55 with lung cancer. This sample comprised tissue from the ileum, obtained at autopsy. The CDR3 DNA reads TGTGCCTGGAGTGTAGGGGGATTCTATTCACCCCTCCACTTT. Residues: CAWSVGGFYSPLHF.